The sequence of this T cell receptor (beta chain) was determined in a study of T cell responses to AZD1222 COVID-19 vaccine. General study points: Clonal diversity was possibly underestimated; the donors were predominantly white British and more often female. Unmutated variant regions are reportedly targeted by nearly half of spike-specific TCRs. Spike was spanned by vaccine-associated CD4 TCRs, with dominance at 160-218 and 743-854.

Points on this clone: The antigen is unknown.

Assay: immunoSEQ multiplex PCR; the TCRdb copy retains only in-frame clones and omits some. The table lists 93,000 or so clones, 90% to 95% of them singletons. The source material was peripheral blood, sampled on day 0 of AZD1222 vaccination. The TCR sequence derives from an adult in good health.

CDR3 nucleotide sequence: TGTGCCAGCAGCGTAGGCCCTTGGGGGACTGGTAATGAAAAACTGTTTTTT. Translation gives CASSVGPWGTGNEKLFF. The chain uses TRBV9 and TRBJ1-4, with a possible D match to TRBD1 (5 bases). V gave up 0 bases and J gave up 4 bases, with 16 bases separating them. CDR1 SGDLS and CDR2 YYNGEE come from the germline V gene. The CDR3 is 17 amino acids.